Below are 15 T cell receptor beta chains sequenced from a single sample in a study of molecular identifiers for immune sequencing clone quantification. From the PCR reads, TCRdb called clonotypes with MiXCR, one entry per CDR3 protein. This sample yields 300,000 to 400,000 distinct CDR3 sequences, of which 24% are seen a single time; 0.65% to 0.95% belongs to the top ten. Specimen: naive CD8+ T cells from blood, with Jurkat cell RNA spiked in. Subset defined: FACS-sorted CD8+CD4-CCR7+CD45RA+ naive T cells. These receptor sequences come from a human donor in good health. Some libraries in this study had Jurkat cell RNA spiked in.

This clonotype was seen ten or more times. This rearrangement joins TRBV20-1 to TRBJ1-6; 7 bases agree with TRBD1. The junction had 2 bases not matched to a gene; V was cut back by 0 bases and J by 6 bases. Germline V gives CDR1 DFQATT, CDR2 SNEGSKA (reference sequence). The CDR3 length is 14 residues. CDR3 residues: CSARETGINSPLHF. The CDR3 DNA reads as TGCAGTGCTAGAGAGACAGGGATTAATTCACCCCTCCACTTT.

CDR3 amino acids: CASSRGDPSGRRDTQYF. The CDR3 DNA reads TGCGCCAGCAGTCGAGGGGACCCCAGCGGGAGGCGGGATACGCAGTATTTT. V gene TRBV23-1 combines with J gene TRBJ2-3; 9 positions agree with TRBD2. TRBV23-1 is an ORF; its function is uncertain. Unmatched junction bases numbered 14, after V lost 4 bases and J lost 6 bases. The CDR3 is made up of 17 amino acids.

The V and J genes are TRBV19 and TRBJ1-4; perhaps TRBD1 as D (6 bases). V gave up 4 bases and J gave up 0 bases, with 9 bases separating them. Germline V gives CDR1 LNHDA, CDR2 SQIVND (reference sequence). The CDR3 sequence is 15 residues long. CDR3 region: CASSRRTATNEKLFF. As DNA, the CDR3 is TGTGCCAGTAGTAGGCGGACAGCAACTAATGAAAAACTGTTTTTT.

The chain employs TRBV18 and TRBJ2-7; 9 positions match TRBD1. Trimming cost V 5 bases and J 3 bases; bases outside gene matches: 11. Germline V gene lookup returns CDR1 KGHSH and CDR2 LQKENI. The CDR3 is 16 amino acids. CDR3 region: CASSSGQGRNYYEQYF. In DNA, the CDR3 is TGTGCCAGCTCATCCGGACAGGGGAGAAATTACTACGAGCAGTACTTC.

The chain employs TRBV20-1 and TRBJ1-2; D ambiguous. The germline V and J ends were trimmed by 2 bases and 7 bases, with 17 bases remaining between them. The V gene's germline CDR1 is DFQATT and CDR2 SNEGSKA (reference sequence). The CDR3 totals 14 residues. The CDR3 region has the DNA TGCAGTGCTAGAATCGCCGGAGAATACGGTGGCTACACCTTC. Its protein is CSARIAGEYGGYTF.

In the case of this clonotype: The junction departs from the called germline gene at one end, perhaps through a read error. The chain links TRBV10-3 to TRBJ1-1, with 7 positions matching TRBD1. Germline values: CDR1 ENHRY, CDR2 SYGVKD. The length of the CDR3 is 15 residues. The CDR3 sequence is CAISEKQGYNTEASF. The CDR3 region has the DNA TGTGCCATCAGTGAAAAACAGGGGTACAACACTGAAGCTTCCTTT.

This clonotype showed up many times. J is TRBJ1-2 and V is TRBV4-1; tentative D call: TRBD1 (5 bases). CDR1 and CDR2 from the germline V gene are MGHRA and YSYEKL. Trimming left V 0 bases short and J 2 bases short, with 10 bases between. The CDR3 loop spans 15 amino acids. CDR3 residues: CASSQDNRQNYGYTF. The CDR3, as DNA: TGCGCCAGCAGCCAAGATAATCGACAGAACTATGGCTACACCTTC.

This clonotype was picked up a small number of times. This CDR3 reads CASSPGQGYGYTF. Here the CDR3 DNA reads TGTGCCAGCAGCCCCGGACAGGGCTATGGCTACACCTTC. The chain carries TRBV11-2 and TRBJ1-2, with 8 bases aligning to TRBD1. Germline V gives CDR1 SGHAT, CDR2 FQNNGV. The J segment lost 4 bases and the V segment lost 5 bases, leaving 3 bases of the junction unmatched. There are 13 residues in the CDR3.

To note about this clonotype: No conserved phenylalanine or tryptophan ends this CDR3, so it is likely a read error. The J gene is TRBJ2-3, the V gene TRBV6-4; 8 bases are shared with TRBD2. The V segment lost 4 bases and the J segment 6 bases; nucleotides outside the gene matches: 9. CDR3 length: 15 residues. CDR1 MRHNA and CDR2 SNTAGT come from the germline V gene. CDR3 sequence (DNA): TGTGCCAGCAGTGCCACTCTAGCGGGCGATGATACGCAGTATCTT. It encodes CASSATLAGDDTQYL.

This clonotype appeared many times. The chain employs TRBV12-3 or TRBV12-4 and TRBJ2-3; D is unclear. CDR3 length equals 15 residues. V was clipped by 4 bases and J by 0 bases, with 11 bases between them. CDR3 protein: CASSSSVYSTDTQYF. CDR3 DNA sequence: TGTGCCAGCAGTTCCTCCGTTTACAGCACAGATACGCAGTATTTT.

This clonotype has only a few counts. This chain's CDR3 is CASSLQGRGYTF. The CDR3 coding sequence is TGTGCCAGCAGTTTACAGGGTCGGGGCTACACCTTC. This chain connects TRBV12-3 or TRBV12-4 to TRBJ1-2; a possible D gene is TRBD1 (5 bases). The V and J ends lost 2 bases and 8 bases respectively, with 9 bases between them. CDR3 size: 12 residues.

The chain uses TRBV4-2 and TRBJ1-4; D perhaps matches TRBD1 (5 bases). This CDR3 has 18 residues. Germline V gene lookup returns CDR1 LGHNA and CDR2 YNFKEQ. V was cut by 0 bases and J by 2 bases, with 16 bases left in between. This chain's CDR3 is CASSQESPRGRTNEKLFF. DNA of the CDR3: TGTGCCAGCAGCCAAGAGTCGCCGAGGGGCAGGACTAATGAAAAACTGTTTTTT.

This clonotype occurred once. This may arise from a read error, as a much more abundant clone is one base away. The V and J genes are TRBV6-6 and TRBJ2-6; possibly TRBD1 for D (5 bases). CDR3 length equals 15 residues. Germline V lookup: CDR1 MNHNY, CDR2 SVGAGI (reference sequence). The CDR3 loop reads CASSALDSGANVPTF. CDR3 bases: TGTGCCAGCAGTGCACTGGATTCTGGGGCCAACGTCCCGACTTTC.

This clonotype was found many times. This chain joins TRBV2 and TRBJ2-3; TRBD1 is a possible D gene (6 bases). Germline V gives CDR1 SNHLY, CDR2 FYNNEI. This CDR3 is 17 amino acids long. The germline V and J ends were trimmed by 8 bases and 2 bases, with 23 bases remaining between them. The CDR3 region has the DNA TGTGCCAGCGTCTCTAAAACCCGGGACACCAACACAGATACGCAGTATTTT. This codes for CASVSKTRDTNTDTQYF.

This clonotype was seen only a few times. The junction shows a germline mismatch at one end, possibly a read error. This chain links TRBV29-1 with TRBJ1-1; D is unclear. There are 10 residues in the CDR3. Per germline, CDR1 SQVTM and CDR2 ANQGSEA. CDR3 DNA: TGCAGCGTTGAGGGCACTGAAGCTCTCTTT. Protein product: CSVEGTEALF.